Listed here is a single T cell receptor (beta chain). This sample is part of a study of T cells after yellow fever vaccination. Germline CDR1 reads MNHEY; CDR2 reads SVGEGT. The CDR3 is made up of 17 amino acids. Trimming pared 4 bases from V and 1 base from J, leaving 17 bases between. TCRdb reprocessed the 5' RACE reads with MiXCR, giving one entry per CDR3 protein. The sample has 500,000 to 650,000 distinct CDR3 sequences, 17% seen once. The source material was PBMCs, sampled 5 days after the first yellow fever vaccination. J is TRBJ1-5 and V is TRBV6-2 or TRBV6-3; the D gene is possibly TRBD1 (5 bases). This receptor was identified in a man between 18 and 29 years old who received the YFV17D yellow fever vaccine. The CDR3 reads CASSWTGIRVSNQPQHF. In DNA, the CDR3 is TGTGCCAGCAGTTGGACCGGTATCAGGGTAAGCAATCAGCCCCAGCATTTT.